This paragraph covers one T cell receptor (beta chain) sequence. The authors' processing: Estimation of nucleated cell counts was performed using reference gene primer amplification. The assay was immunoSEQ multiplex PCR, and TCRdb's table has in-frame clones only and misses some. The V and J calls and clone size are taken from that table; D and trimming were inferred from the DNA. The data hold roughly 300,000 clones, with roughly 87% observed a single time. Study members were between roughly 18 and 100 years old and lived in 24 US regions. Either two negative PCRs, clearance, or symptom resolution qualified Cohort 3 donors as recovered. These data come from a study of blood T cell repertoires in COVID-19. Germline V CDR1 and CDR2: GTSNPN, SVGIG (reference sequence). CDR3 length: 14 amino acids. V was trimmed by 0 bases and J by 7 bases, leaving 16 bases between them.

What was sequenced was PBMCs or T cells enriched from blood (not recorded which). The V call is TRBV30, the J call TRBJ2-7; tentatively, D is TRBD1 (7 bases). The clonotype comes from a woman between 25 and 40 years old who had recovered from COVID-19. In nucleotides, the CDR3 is TGTGCCTGGAGTGTACTGGGCAGGGGGGAAGAGCAGTACTTC. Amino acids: CAWSVLGRGEEQYF.